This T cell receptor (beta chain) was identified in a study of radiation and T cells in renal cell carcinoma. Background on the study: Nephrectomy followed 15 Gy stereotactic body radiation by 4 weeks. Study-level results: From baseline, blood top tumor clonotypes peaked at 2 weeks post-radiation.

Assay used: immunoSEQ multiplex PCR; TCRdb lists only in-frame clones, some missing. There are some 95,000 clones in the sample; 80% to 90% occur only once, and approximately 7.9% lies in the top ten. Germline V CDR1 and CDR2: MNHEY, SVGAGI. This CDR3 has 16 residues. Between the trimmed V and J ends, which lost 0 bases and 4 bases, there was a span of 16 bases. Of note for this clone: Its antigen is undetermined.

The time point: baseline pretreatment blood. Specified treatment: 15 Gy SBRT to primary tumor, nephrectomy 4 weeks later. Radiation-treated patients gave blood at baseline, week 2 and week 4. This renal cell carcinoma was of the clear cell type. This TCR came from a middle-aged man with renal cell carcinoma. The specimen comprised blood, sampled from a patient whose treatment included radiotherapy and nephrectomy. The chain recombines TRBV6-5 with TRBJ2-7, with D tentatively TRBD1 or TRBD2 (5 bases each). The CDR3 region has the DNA TGTGCCAGCAGTTACTCGACGGGACCGACACTATACGAGCAGTACTTC. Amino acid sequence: CASSYSTGPTLYEQYF.